Below, 27 T cell receptor beta chains from the same sample are listed, as sequenced in a study of T cell changes during pregnancy in multiple sclerosis. Here immunoSEQ multiplex PCR was the method, and the copy in TCRdb shows in-frame clones only, minus some. Altogether some 40,000 clones are present, about 94% being singletons, with the ten largest covering about 1.8%. Sequencing used peripheral blood, obtained in the third trimester of pregnancy. All receptors come from a female donor with multiple sclerosis, enrolled in a pregnancy study.

The V call is TRBV19, the J call TRBJ1-5; 11 bases are shared with TRBD1. The CDR3 extends over 18 amino acids. Germline trimming cut 3 bases from V and 9 bases from J; bases unmatched to any gene: 16. Germline CDR1 and CDR2: LNHDA and SQIVND (reference sequence). The CDR3 nucleotides are TGTGCCAGTAGTATTTTCGGGGGTACCGGGACAGGGGGTGGGCCCCAGCATTTT. Its translation is CASSIFGGTGTGGGPQHF.

The rearrangement links TRBV5-4 to TRBJ2-7, with D tentatively TRBD2 (5 bases). The V gene's germline CDR1 is SGHNT and CDR2 YYREEE (reference sequence). This CDR3 region has 16 residues. Trimming took off 0 bases at V and 0 bases at J, with 13 bases between the two ends. As DNA, the CDR3 is TGTGCCAGCAGCTTGGCCCCACGGGGTGACTCCTACGAGCAGTACTTC. Protein product: CASSLAPRGDSYEQYF.

This sequence joins TRBV11-1 and TRBJ2-3, with D possibly TRBD2 on 5 matching bases. The CDR3 covers 18 residues. Germline V gives CDR1 SGHAT, CDR2 FQDESV (reference sequence). Trimming removed 1 base at V and 0 bases at J, with 17 bases between. The CDR3 region has the DNA TGTGCCAGCAGCTTAGAATTTAGGCTAGCTGGTAGCACAGATACGCAGTATTTT. Its protein product is CASSLEFRLAGSTDTQYF.

J is TRBJ2-3 and V is TRBV7-3; 9 bases agree with TRBD2. Unmatched junction bases numbered 9, after V lost 4 bases and J lost 4 bases. The CDR3 has 16 residues. Per the germline V gene, CDR1 is SGHTA and CDR2 is FQGTGA. This CDR3 reads CASSSVAGEEADTQYF. In DNA, the CDR3 is TGTGCCAGCAGCTCCGTAGCGGGAGAGGAGGCAGATACGCAGTATTTT. Based on the CDR3 plus reference TRBV7-3 and TRBJ2-3, the full variable domain is GAGVSQTPSNKVTEKGKYVELRCDPISGHTALYWYRQSLGQGPEFLIYFQGTGAADDSGLPNDRFFAVRPEGSVSTLKIQRTERGDSAVYLCASSSVAGEEADTQYFGPGTRLTVL.

V is TRBV9 and J is TRBJ2-7, with D possibly being TRBD2 (6 bases). Looked up from germline, CDR1 is SGDLS and CDR2 is YYNGEE. The CDR3 is 14 residues long. Trimming shortened V by 3 bases and J by 3 bases, and 13 bases separated the two germline ends. The CDR3 loop reads CASSEGLRGYEQYF. The CDR3 DNA sequence: TGTGCCAGCAGCGAGGGACTGCGCGGCTACGAGCAGTACTTC.

The V call is TRBV9, the J call TRBJ1-2; D is perhaps TRBD1 (5 bases). The CDR3 is 14 amino acids. CDR1 and CDR2 (germline): SGDLS, YYNGEE. Deletions cut 0 bases from V and 4 bases from J, with 10 bases between. The CDR3 region is CASSVAADTYGYTF. The CDR3 DNA reads as TGTGCCAGCAGCGTAGCTGCGGACACCTATGGCTACACCTTC.

The CDR3, as DNA: TGTGCCAGCAGCTTAGAGCCCGTCGATAACCGGGCCTACAATGAGCAGTTCTTC. Amino acids: CASSLEPVDNRAYNEQFF. The genes are TRBV7-6 and TRBJ2-1; D remains unclear. Germline CDR1 reads SGHVS; CDR2 reads FNYEAQ. CDR3 length equals 18 residues. Trimming cost V 1 base and J 2 bases, with 18 bases left between them.

This clone was seen a single time. The chain combines TRBV15 with TRBJ2-6; D possibly corresponds to TRBD1 (5 bases). CDR3 length: 18 residues. Germline V CDR1 and CDR2: LNHNV, YYDKDF (reference sequence). Trimming pared 4 bases from V and 0 bases from J, leaving 16 bases between. The DNA of the CDR3 is TGTGCCACCAGCAATCTGAACCTACAGGCCTCTGGGGCCAACGTCCTGACTTTC. The encoded protein is CATSNLNLQASGANVLTF.

The genes are TRBV12-5 and TRBJ2-5; TRBD1 aligns across 9 bases. Looked up from germline, CDR1 is LGHNT and CDR2 is FRNRAP. CDR3 size: 15 residues. V was clipped by 6 bases and J by 2 bases; unmatched bases: 7. Written as DNA, the CDR3 is TGTGCTAGTGGGAGGGGGACAGGGTTTCAAGAGACCCAGTACTTC. This sequence encodes CASGRGTGFQETQYF.

In DNA, the CDR3 is TGTGCCAGCAGCGAGGGGAGGAAGGGCACAGATACGCAGTATTTT. Translated, it gives CASSEGRKGTDTQYF. This chain uses TRBV9 with TRBJ2-3; maybe TRBD2 (6 bases). V lost 3 bases, J lost 1 base, and 12 bases lay in between. Germline V gene data show CDR1 as SGDLS and CDR2 as YYNGEE. This CDR3 comprises 15 residues. Together with reference TRBV9 and TRBJ2-3, the CDR3 gives the full variable domain: DSGVTQTPKHLITATGQRVTLRCSPRSGDLSVYWYQQSLDQGLQFLIQYYNGEERAKGNILERFSAQQFPDLHSELNLSSLELGDSALYFCASSEGRKGTDTQYFGPGTRLTVL.

The gene calls are TRBV5-8 and TRBJ1-4; perhaps TRBD1 as D (5 bases). Germline loops: CDR1 SGHTS, CDR2 YDEGEE. This CDR3 contains 16 residues. The V and J ends lost 2 bases and 5 bases respectively, with 16 bases between them. This CDR3 reads CASSFPGQPFNEKLFF. The CDR3 nucleotides are TGTGCCAGCAGCTTTCCCGGACAACCCTTCAATGAAAAACTGTTTTTT.

V is TRBV27 and J is TRBJ2-7; TRBD1 agrees at 10 bases. The V segment lost 4 bases and the J segment 2 bases; nucleotides outside the gene matches: 2. Germline V gene lookup returns CDR1 MNHEY and CDR2 SMNVEV (reference sequence). This CDR3 contains 14 residues. DNA of the CDR3: TGTGCCAGCAGTTGGGACAGGGGTCCCTACGAGCAGTACTTC. Translating it yields CASSWDRGPYEQYF.

V is TRBV15 and J is TRBJ1-5; 8 nucleotides agree with TRBD1. Germline V gene lookup returns CDR1 LNHNV and CDR2 YYDKDF (reference sequence). The CDR3 is made up of 18 amino acids. V trimming: 1 base; J trimming: 4 bases; junction bases outside the gene matches: 12. This CDR3 reads CATSRGRLRGLPNQPQHF. CDR3 DNA: TGTGCCACCAGCAGAGGGAGGCTCAGGGGGCTTCCAAATCAGCCCCAGCATTTT.

V usage is TRBV5-4 and J usage is TRBJ2-5, with 7 nucleotides matching TRBD1. This CDR3 is built from 15 residues. Germline CDR1 SGHNT, CDR2 YYREEE (reference sequence). V gave up 0 bases and J gave up 5 bases; unmatched junction bases: 7. This CDR3 reads CASSLDLAGGETQYF. CDR3 nucleotide sequence: TGTGCCAGCAGCTTGGATTTGGCAGGGGGTGAGACCCAGTACTTC.

V is TRBV29-1 and J is TRBJ2-7; D is possibly TRBD2 (6 bases). With 4 bases removed from V and 0 bases from J, the gap between germline ends came to 13 bases. This CDR3 has 14 residues. CDR1 is SQVTM and CDR2 is ANQGSEA in the germline V gene. Written as DNA, the CDR3 is TGCAGCGTTGGTCTAGCGAAAAGCTCCTACGAGCAGTACTTC. Protein: CSVGLAKSSYEQYF.

V gene TRBV5-6 combines with J gene TRBJ2-6; D gene unclear. V dropped 0 bases and J dropped 0 bases, with 13 bases sitting between them. CDR1 is SGHDT and CDR2 is YYEEEE in the germline V gene. The CDR3 sequence is 18 residues long. CDR3 DNA: TGTGCCAGCAGCTTGGTTGGAGTTGTAAGCTCTGGGGCCAACGTCCTGACTTTC. It translates to CASSLVGVVSSGANVLTF.

CDR3 bases: TGTGCCTGGAGTCTAGGGGGGGCGGAGAACACTGAAGCTTTCTTT. Translating it yields CAWSLGGAENTEAFF. The J gene is TRBJ1-1, the V gene TRBV30; a weak D match, TRBD1 (6 bases). Germline V gene data show CDR1 as GTSNPN and CDR2 as SVGIG (reference sequence). The CDR3 totals 15 residues. Trimming shortened V by 2 bases and J by 1 base, and 14 bases separated the two germline ends.

The rearrangement links TRBV4-3 to TRBJ2-3, with 10 bases lining up with TRBD2. CDR1 and CDR2 from the germline V gene are LGHNA and YSLEER. Germline trimming cut 1 base from V and 2 bases from J; bases unmatched to any gene: 9. The CDR3 consists of 18 residues. CDR3 protein: CASSQGLALAGVTDTQYF. In DNA, the CDR3 is TGCGCCAGCAGCCAAGGGTTAGCGCTAGCGGGGGTCACAGATACGCAGTATTTT.

V gene TRBV18 combines with J gene TRBJ1-3, with D perhaps TRBD1 (5 bases). V lost 4 bases to trimming and J lost 0 bases, with 10 bases between them. Germline V lookup: CDR1 KGHSH, CDR2 LQKENI. The CDR3 has 15 residues. In nucleotides, the CDR3 is TGTGCCAGCTCACGAGGGACTCCCTCTGGAAACACCATATATTTT. Translated: CASSRGTPSGNTIYF.

This clone was seen a handful of times. The gene calls are TRBV4-3 and TRBJ2-6, with a tentative D call TRBD2 (6 bases). This CDR3 comprises 16 residues. V was cut by 3 bases and J by 1 base, with 10 bases left in between. CDR1 is LGHNA, CDR2 YSLEER, per germline. Here the CDR3 reads CASSHPAGSGANVLTF. The CDR3 DNA follows: TGCGCCAGCAGCCATCCGGCGGGGTCTGGGGCCAACGTCCTGACTTTC.

The chain combines TRBV19 with TRBJ1-1, with 7 bases matching TRBD1. Germline V gene data show CDR1 as LNHDA and CDR2 as SQIVND (reference sequence). CDR3 length: 15 amino acids. The trim removed 7 bases at V and 9 bases at J, leaving 17 bases unmatched. The CDR3 region has the DNA TGTGCCAGTATTGGGTCGATAACAGGGGCTCTTCAAGCTTTCTTT. Protein product: CASIGSITGALQAFF.

The chain recombines TRBV7-3 with TRBJ1-1; D is ambiguous. The germline CDR1 and CDR2 sequences are SGHTA and FQGTGA. V dropped 2 bases and J dropped 1 base, with 5 bases sitting between them. The CDR3 loop spans 13 amino acids. CDR3 protein: CASSLDKNTEAFF. The CDR3 DNA follows: TGTGCCAGCAGCTTAGACAAGAACACTGAAGCTTTCTTT.

The V call is TRBV15, the J call TRBJ2-2, with 8 bases lining up with TRBD2. V lost 1 base to trimming and J lost 2 bases; unmatched junction nucleotides: 6. CDR3 length equals 17 residues. Germline CDR1 LNHNV, CDR2 YYDKDF (reference sequence). The CDR3 region is CATSRAVTSGNTGELFF. CDR3 DNA sequence: TGTGCCACCAGCAGAGCCGTTACTAGCGGTAACACCGGGGAGCTGTTTTTT.

This clone was counted a single time. V and J are TRBV7-9 and TRBJ2-3; a possible D gene is TRBD1 (5 bases). V gave up 0 bases and J gave up 5 bases, with 6 bases separating them. The CDR3 is 13 residues long. Germline V gene lookup returns CDR1 SEHNR and CDR2 FQNEAQ (reference sequence). CDR3 DNA: TGTGCCAGCAGCTTAGCGGGGCGAGATACGCAGTATTTT. This gives the protein CASSLAGRDTQYF.

The genes are TRBV5-1 and TRBJ1-4; unclear D gene. The V end was cut by 5 bases, the J end by 5 bases, with 13 bases between. Germline CDR1 reads SGHRS; CDR2 reads YFSETQ. The CDR3 is made up of 14 amino acids. CDR3 DNA: TGCGCCAGCAGTTACGATTCAGTGAATGAAAAACTGTTTTTT. Its protein is CASSYDSVNEKLFF. The full variable domain, completed using reference TRBV5-1 and TRBJ1-4, is KAGVTQTPRYLIKTRGQQVTLSCSPISGHRSVSWYQQTPGQGLQFLFEYFSETQRNKGNFPGRFSGRQFSNSRSEMNVSTLELGDSALYLCASSYDSVNEKLFFGSGTQLSVL.

The chain joins TRBV11-3 to TRBJ2-3, with 7 bases aligning to TRBD1. This CDR3 is 15 amino acids long. The germline CDR1 and CDR2 sequences are SGHNT and YENEEA. The V segment lost 2 bases and the J segment 4 bases; nucleotides outside the gene matches: 6. DNA of the CDR3: TGTGCCAGCAGCTTAAACCGACAGGGTGCAGATACGCAGTATTTT. This sequence encodes CASSLNRQGADTQYF.

The chain is built from TRBV28 and TRBJ1-2; a possible D gene is TRBD1 (5 bases). This CDR3 comprises 17 residues. The V gene's germline CDR1 is MDHEN and CDR2 SYDVKM. Trimming cost V 1 base and J 3 bases, with 18 bases left between them. The CDR3 loop reads CASSLLFGAAKYYGYTF. The CDR3 DNA is TGTGCCAGCAGTTTATTGTTTGGGGCAGCCAAATACTATGGCTACACCTTC.